The rows below give T cell receptor beta chains drawn from one sample of a study of cytomegalovirus exposure and HLA in healthy donors. Produced via immunoSEQ multiplex PCR; TCRdb's table is partial and in-frame only. The table lists about 57,000 clones, around 83% of them singletons. The sequenced material came from PBMCs. The receptors here all came from a man in his thirties or forties in good health and CMV-seronegative. CDR3s include the opening cysteine and the closing phenylalanine or tryptophan. D genes are given only for firm matches. The size field is filled for only some rows; it gives once, few, many or a size class.

TRBJ2-3 TRBD2 TRBV9 NA TGTGCCAGCAGCGCGGGACTAGCGGGGGCCACAGATACGCAGTATTTT CASSAGLAGATDTQYF
TRBJ2-3 TRBD1 TRBV11-2 NA TGTGCCAGCAGCTTAGGGACAGGGGGAGCGGGGTACCCTCTGGGTACGCAGTATTTT CASSLGTGGAGYPLGTQYF
TRBJ2-2 NA TRBV29-1 NA TGCAGCGCTTCCGTCGGTACCGGGGAGCTGTTTTTT CSASVGTGELFF
TRBJ2-1 TRBD1 TRBV19 once TGTGCCAGTAGTGCGGACAGGGGATATGAGCAGTTCTTC CASSADRGYEQFF
TRBJ2-1 TRBD2 TRBV7-8 NA TGTGCCAGCAGCTTAAAGAGCTCGCGGGAGTCTGAGCAGTTCTTC CASSLKSSRESEQFF
TRBJ1-6 TRBD1 TRBV5-4 NA TGTGCCATCTCGCAGGACAGGGGTGGTAATTCACCCCTCCACTTT CAISQDRGGNSPLHF
TRBJ2-7 NA TRBV7-8 once TGTGCCAGCAGCTCCAGGGGACGCAACTACGAGCAGTACTTC CASSSRGRNYEQYF
TRBJ2-1 TRBD2 TRBV4-3 NA TGCGCCAGCAGCCAAGAAACTAGCGGGAGAGGGGGTGAGCAGTTCTTC CASSQETSGRGGEQFF
TRBJ2-3 TRBD2 TRBV9 NA TGTGCCAGCAGCGTAGATGGAGCGGGAGAGCGAGATACGCAGTATTTT CASSVDGAGERDTQYF
TRBJ2-5 TRBD1 TRBV29-1 NA TGCAGCGTTGAAGGCACTGAGGGGACAGGGTTTGAGACCCAGTACTTC CSVEGTEGTGFETQYF
TRBJ2-1 NA TRBV5-1 NA TGCGCCAGCAGCGTGGACGGTTACAATGAGCAGTTCTTC CASSVDGYNEQFF
TRBJ1-1 NA TRBV27 NA TGTGCCAGCAGTTTCGCCCGACAGATAAACACTGAAGCTTTCTTT CASSFARQINTEAFF
TRBJ2-7 NA TRBV11-2 NA TGTGCCAGCAGCTTAGGGGGGGTTTACGAGCAGTACTTC CASSLGGVYEQYF
TRBJ2-2 TRBD2 TRBV30 NA TGTGCCTGGAACCCGGGACTAGCCGACACCGGGGAGCTGTTTTTT CAWNPGLADTGELFF
TRBJ2-6 NA TRBV5-4 NA TGTGCCAGCAGCCCCTATAGCTCTGGGGCCAACGTCCTGACTTTC CASSPYSSGANVLTF
TRBJ1-2 NA TRBV4-3 NA TGCGCCAGCAGCCAAAGTACCGGGACTAATGGCTACACCTTC CASSQSTGTNGYTF
TRBJ1-4 NA TRBV7-2 NA TGTGCCAGCACCTTGAGTCCGGGTAATGAAAAACTGTTTTTT CASTLSPGNEKLFF
TRBJ2-1 NA TRBV6-4 NA TGTGCCAGCAGTGACTCGGCAGGCTCCTACAATGAGCAGTTCTTC CASSDSAGSYNEQFF
TRBJ2-6 NA TRBV7-2 NA TGTGCCAGCAGCTCCCCCCGTCCTGGGGCCAACGTCCTGACTTTC CASSSPRPGANVLTF
TRBJ1-1 NA TRBV2 NA TGTGCCAGCACTATCGGACACCTGGCCGAAGCTTTCTTT CASTIGHLAEAFF
TRBJ1-5 NA TRBV5-6 NA TGTGCCAGCAGCTTGGGACCGGGGAGAAATCAGCCCCAGCATTTT CASSLGPGRNQPQHF
TRBJ1-6 TRBD1 TRBV4-3 few TGCGCCAGCAGCCAACCGGACAGGGATTCACCCCTCCACTTT CASSQPDRDSPLHF
TRBJ2-3 NA TRBV10-3 NA TGTGCCATCAGTGAATCCAGGAAGACAGATACGCAGTATTTT CAISESRKTDTQYF
TRBJ2-1 TRBD2 TRBV5-4 NA TGTGCCAGCAGCTTGGATAGCGGGAGGGTGAATGAGCAGTTCTTC CASSLDSGRVNEQFF
TRBJ2-5 NA TRBV6-5 NA TGTGCCAGCAGTTACTCGAGGGAGACCCAGTACTTC CASSYSRETQYF
TRBJ2-6 TRBD1 TRBV7-9 once TGTGCCAGCAGCTCTACCGGGACAGCCTCTGGGGCCAACGTCCTGACTTTC CASSSTGTASGANVLTF
TRBJ2-5 NA TRBV7-8 NA TGTGCCAGCAGCTTAGCAGGGGGAGAGACCCAGTACTTC CASSLAGGETQYF
TRBJ2-7 TRBD1 TRBV5-1 NA TGCGCCAGCAGCTACCGGACAGGGGGCGACGGGGCGCAGTACTTC CASSYRTGGDGAQYF
TRBJ2-5 NA TRBV9 NA TGTGCCAGCAGCGGGACTACACGAGAGACCCAGTACTTC CASSGTTRETQYF
TRBJ2-1 TRBD2 TRBV5-8 NA TGTGCCAGCAGCTTGGAAGTAGCGGGACTTGATCCCCTCTCCTACAATGAGCAGTTCTTC CASSLEVAGLDPLSYNEQFF
TRBJ2-3 NA TRBV5-1 NA TGCGCCAGCAGCTGGGCCACAGATACGCAGTATTTT CASSWATDTQYF
TRBJ1-6 NA TRBV6-1 once TGTGCCAGCAGTGAATTATGGGAGGGATCACCCCTCCACTTT CASSELWEGSPLHF
TRBJ1-2 NA TRBV5-6 NA TGTGCCAGCAGCTTGGCCGGGGGACTCTATGGCTACACCTTC CASSLAGGLYGYTF
TRBJ2-2 TRBD1 TRBV5-6 NA TGTGCCAGCAGCATTATTGGGACAGGGGCCACCGGGGAGCTGTTTTTT CASSIIGTGATGELFF
TRBJ1-4 TRBD1 TRBV10-2 NA TGCGCCAGCAGTGAGAGGACAGGGGAGGATGAAAAACTGTTTTTT CASSERTGEDEKLFF
TRBJ2-7 NA TRBV6-7 NA TGTGCCAGCAGGGGGACAATCTACGAGCAGTACTTC CASRGTIYEQYF
TRBJ1-3 TRBD1 TRBV5-1 NA TGCGCCAGCACGCTTGGAGCAGGGGGTGCTCGCTCTGGAAACACCATATATTTT CASTLGAGGARSGNTIYF
TRBJ2-7 TRBD1 TRBV13 NA TGTGCCAGCAGCTCGACAGGGGGCTCCTACGAGCAGTACTTC CASSSTGGSYEQYF
TRBJ1-2 NA TRBV7-9 NA TGTGCCAGCAGCCACGGGAATATCCTTAGTCACTACACCTTC CASSHGNILSHYTF